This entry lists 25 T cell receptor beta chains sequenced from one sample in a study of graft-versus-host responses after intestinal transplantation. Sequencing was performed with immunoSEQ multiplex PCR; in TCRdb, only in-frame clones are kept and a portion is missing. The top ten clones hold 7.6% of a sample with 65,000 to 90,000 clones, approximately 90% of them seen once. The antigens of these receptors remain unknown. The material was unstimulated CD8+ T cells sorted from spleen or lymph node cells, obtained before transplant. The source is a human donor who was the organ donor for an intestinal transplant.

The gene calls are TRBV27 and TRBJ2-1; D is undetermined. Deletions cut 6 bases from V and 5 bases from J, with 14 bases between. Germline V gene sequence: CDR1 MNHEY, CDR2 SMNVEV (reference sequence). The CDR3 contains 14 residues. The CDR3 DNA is TGTGCCAGCAGCTACTTTTCCTCTAACAATGAGCAGTTCTTC. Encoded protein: CASSYFSSNNEQFF.

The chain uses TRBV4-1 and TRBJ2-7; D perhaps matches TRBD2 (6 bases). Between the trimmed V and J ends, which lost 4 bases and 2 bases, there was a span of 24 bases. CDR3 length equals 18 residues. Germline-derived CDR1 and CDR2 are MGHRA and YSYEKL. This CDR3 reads CASSPPGGKPGSAYEQYF. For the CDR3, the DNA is TGCGCCAGCAGCCCCCCAGGCGGGAAGCCCGGTTCAGCCTACGAGCAGTACTTC.

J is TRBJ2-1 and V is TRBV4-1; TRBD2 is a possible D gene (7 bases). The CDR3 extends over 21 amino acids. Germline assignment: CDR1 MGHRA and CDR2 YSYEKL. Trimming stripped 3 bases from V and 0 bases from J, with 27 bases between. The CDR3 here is CASSQEALLTGRGSSYNEQFF. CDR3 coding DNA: TGCGCCAGCAGCCAGGAAGCCTTATTAACAGGGAGGGGTAGCTCCTACAATGAGCAGTTCTTC.

The CDR3 DNA reads as TGTGCCAGCAGCTTGTGGGGGTCCCATGGCTACACCTTC. Amino acids: CASSLWGSHGYTF. This chain uses TRBV5-6 with TRBJ1-2; a possible D gene is TRBD1 (5 bases). Germline V gene lookup returns CDR1 SGHDT and CDR2 YYEEEE. The CDR3 sequence is 13 residues long. V gave up 1 base and J gave up 6 bases, with 10 bases separating them.

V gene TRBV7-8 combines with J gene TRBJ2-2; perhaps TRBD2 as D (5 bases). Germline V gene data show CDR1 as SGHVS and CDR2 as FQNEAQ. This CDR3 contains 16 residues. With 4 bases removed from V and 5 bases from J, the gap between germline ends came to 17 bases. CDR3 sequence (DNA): TGTGCCAGCAGCTCACCCGAGGAGGTTCGAACCGGGGAGCTGTTTTTT. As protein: CASSSPEEVRTGELFF.

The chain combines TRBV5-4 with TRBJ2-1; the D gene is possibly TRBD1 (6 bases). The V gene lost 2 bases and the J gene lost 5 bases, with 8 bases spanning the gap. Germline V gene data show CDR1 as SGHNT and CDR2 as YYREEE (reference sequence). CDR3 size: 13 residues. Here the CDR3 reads CASSLQGDNEQFF. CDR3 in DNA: TGTGCCAGCAGCTTACAGGGTGACAATGAGCAGTTCTTC.

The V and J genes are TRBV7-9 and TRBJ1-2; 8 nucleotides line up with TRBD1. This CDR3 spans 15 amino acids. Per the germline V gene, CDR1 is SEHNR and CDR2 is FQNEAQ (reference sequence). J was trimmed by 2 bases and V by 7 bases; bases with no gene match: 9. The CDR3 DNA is TGTGCCAGCACCCAATCGACAGGGGTAAACTATGGCTACACCTTC. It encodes CASTQSTGVNYGYTF.

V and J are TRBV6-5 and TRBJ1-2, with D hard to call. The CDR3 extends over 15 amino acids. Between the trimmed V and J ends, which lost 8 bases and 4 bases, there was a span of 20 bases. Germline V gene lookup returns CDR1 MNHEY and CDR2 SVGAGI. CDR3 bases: TGTGCCAGCTGCGAGAGTGAGAATCGCCTCTATGGCTACACCTTC. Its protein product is CASCESENRLYGYTF.

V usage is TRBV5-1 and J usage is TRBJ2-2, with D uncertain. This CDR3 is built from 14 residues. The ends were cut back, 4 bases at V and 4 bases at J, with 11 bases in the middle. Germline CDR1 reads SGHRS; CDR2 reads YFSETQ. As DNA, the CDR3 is TGCGCCAGCAGCAATGACCCGGGCACCGGGGAGCTGTTTTTT. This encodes CASSNDPGTGELFF. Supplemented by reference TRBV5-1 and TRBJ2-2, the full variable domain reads KAGVTQTPRYLIKTRGQQVTLSCSPISGHRSVSWYQQTPGQGLQFLFEYFSETQRNKGNFPGRFSGRQFSNSRSEMNVSTLELGDSALYLCASSNDPGTGELFFGEGSRLTVL.

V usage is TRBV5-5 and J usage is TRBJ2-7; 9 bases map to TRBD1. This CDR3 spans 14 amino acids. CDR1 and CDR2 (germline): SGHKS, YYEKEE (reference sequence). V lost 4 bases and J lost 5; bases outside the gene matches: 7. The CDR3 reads CASSKGQGGDEQYF. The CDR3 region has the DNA TGTGCCAGCAGCAAGGGACAGGGTGGAGACGAGCAGTACTTC.

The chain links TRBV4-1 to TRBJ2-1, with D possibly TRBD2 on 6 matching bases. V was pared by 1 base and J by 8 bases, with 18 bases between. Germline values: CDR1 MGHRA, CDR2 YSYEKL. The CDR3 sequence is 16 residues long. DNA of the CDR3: TGCGCCAGCAGCCAAGCCCCCGAACTAGCTCGCTATGAGCAGTTCTTC. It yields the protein CASSQAPELARYEQFF.

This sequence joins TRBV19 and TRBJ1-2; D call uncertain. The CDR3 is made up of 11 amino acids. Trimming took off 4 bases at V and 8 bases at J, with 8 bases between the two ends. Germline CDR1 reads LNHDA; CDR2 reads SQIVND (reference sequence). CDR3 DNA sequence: TGTGCCAGTAGTAGGGAGGTCGGCTACACCTTC. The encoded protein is CASSREVGYTF.

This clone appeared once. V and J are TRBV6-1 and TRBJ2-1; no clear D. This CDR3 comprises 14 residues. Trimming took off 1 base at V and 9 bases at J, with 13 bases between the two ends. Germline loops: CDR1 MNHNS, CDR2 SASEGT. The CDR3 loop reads CASSEDPGVGEQFF. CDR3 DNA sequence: TGTGCCAGCAGTGAAGATCCGGGCGTAGGTGAGCAGTTCTTC.

The CDR3 loop reads CASSGSRQGAGGYTF. CDR3 coding DNA: TGTGCCAGCAGCGGGAGTCGACAGGGGGCTGGTGGCTACACCTTC. This chain connects TRBV5-4 to TRBJ1-2, with 10 bases aligning to TRBD1. Looked up from germline, CDR1 is SGHNT and CDR2 is YYREEE (reference sequence). This CDR3 is 15 amino acids long. With 4 bases clipped from V and 7 bases from J, the junction kept 10 bases outside the gene matches.

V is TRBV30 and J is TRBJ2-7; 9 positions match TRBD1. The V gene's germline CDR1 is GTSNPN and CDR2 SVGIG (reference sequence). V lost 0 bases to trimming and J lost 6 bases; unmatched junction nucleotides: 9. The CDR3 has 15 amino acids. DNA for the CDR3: TGTGCCTGGAGTGTAACTGGGACAGGGAGGGCCGAGCAGTACTTC. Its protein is CAWSVTGTGRAEQYF.

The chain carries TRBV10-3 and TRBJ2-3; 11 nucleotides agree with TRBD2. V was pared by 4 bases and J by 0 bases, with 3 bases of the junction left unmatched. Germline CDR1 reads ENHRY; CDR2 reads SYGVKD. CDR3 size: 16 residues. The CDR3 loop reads CAISGASGGSTDTQYF. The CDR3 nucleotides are TGTGCCATCAGTGGGGCTAGCGGGGGGAGCACAGATACGCAGTATTTT.

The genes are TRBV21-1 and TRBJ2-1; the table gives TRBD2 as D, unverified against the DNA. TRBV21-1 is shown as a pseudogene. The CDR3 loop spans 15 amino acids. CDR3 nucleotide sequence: TGTGCCAGCAGCAAAGGGGCGGGACTATACAATGAGCAGTTCTTC. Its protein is CASSKGAGLYNEQFF.

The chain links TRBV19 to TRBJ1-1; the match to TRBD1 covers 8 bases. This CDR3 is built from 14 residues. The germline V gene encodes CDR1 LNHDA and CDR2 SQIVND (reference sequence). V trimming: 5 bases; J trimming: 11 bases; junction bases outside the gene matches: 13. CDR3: CASSPGQGSVLAFF. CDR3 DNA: TGTGCCAGTAGTCCAGGACAGGGTTCGGTCTTGGCTTTCTTT.

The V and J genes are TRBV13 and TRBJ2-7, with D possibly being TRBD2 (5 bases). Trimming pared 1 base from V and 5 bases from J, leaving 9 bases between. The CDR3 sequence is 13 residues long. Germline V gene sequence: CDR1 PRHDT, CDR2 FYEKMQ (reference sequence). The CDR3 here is CASSLVRGDEQYF. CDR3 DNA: TGTGCCAGCAGCTTAGTACGGGGAGACGAGCAGTACTTC.

CDR3 sequence reads: CASSPLFRDSSYNSPLHF. The CDR3, as DNA: TGTGCCAGCAGTCCCCTATTCCGGGACAGCTCCTATAATTCACCCCTCCACTTT. The J gene is TRBJ1-6, the V gene TRBV28, with TRBD1 identical over 7 bases. Trimming removed 5 bases from V and 0 bases from J; junction bases left unmatched: 10. Germline assignment: CDR1 MDHEN and CDR2 SYDVKM. This CDR3 is 18 amino acids long.

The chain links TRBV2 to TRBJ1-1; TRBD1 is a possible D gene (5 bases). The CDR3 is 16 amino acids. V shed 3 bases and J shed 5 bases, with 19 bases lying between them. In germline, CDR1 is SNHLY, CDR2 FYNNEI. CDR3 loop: CASSEAAGLAVTEAFF. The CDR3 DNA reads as TGTGCCAGCAGTGAGGCGGCAGGGTTAGCGGTTACTGAAGCTTTCTTT.

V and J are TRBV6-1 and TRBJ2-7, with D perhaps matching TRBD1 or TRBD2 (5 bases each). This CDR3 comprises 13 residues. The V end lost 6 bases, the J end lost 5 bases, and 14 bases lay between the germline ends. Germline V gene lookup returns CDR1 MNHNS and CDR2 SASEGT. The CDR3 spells CASRFNRDHEQYF. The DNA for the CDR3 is TGTGCCAGCAGATTCAACCGGGACCACGAGCAGTACTTC.

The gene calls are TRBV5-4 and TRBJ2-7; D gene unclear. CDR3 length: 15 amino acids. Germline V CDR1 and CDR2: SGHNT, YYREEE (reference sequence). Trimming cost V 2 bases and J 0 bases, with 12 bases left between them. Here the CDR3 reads CASSLGQATSYEQYF. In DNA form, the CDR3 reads TGTGCCAGCAGCTTAGGGCAGGCGACCTCCTACGAGCAGTACTTC. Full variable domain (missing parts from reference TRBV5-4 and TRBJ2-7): ETGVTQSPTHLIKTRGQQVTLRCSSQSGHNTVSWYQQALGQGPQFIFQYYREEENGRGNFPPRFSGLQFPNYSSELNVNALELDDSALYLCASSLGQATSYEQYFGPGTRLTVT.

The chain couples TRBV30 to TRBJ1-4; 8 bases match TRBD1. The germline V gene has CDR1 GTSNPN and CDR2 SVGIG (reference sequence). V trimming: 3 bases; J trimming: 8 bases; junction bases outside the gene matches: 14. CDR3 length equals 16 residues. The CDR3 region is CAWSAGQGGGGEKLFF. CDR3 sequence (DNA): TGTGCCTGGAGCGCTGGACAGGGCGGCGGGGGAGAAAAACTGTTTTTT.

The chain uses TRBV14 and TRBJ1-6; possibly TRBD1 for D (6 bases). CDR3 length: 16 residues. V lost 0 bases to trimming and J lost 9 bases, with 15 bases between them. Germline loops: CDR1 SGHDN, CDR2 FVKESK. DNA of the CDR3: TGTGCCAGCAGCCAAGAAGTAGGGACAAGAGGTTCACCCCTCCACTTT. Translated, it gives CASSQEVGTRGSPLHF.